These T cell receptor beta chains were read from a single sample in a study of blood T cells in healthy people across ages. TCRdb recomputed calls from the 5' RACE reads with MiXCR, one row per CDR3 protein. The sample lists about 1.7 million distinct CDR3 sequences; roughly 30% were seen once. Sequenced: blood. These receptors came from a woman in her 30s in good health. Each CDR3 is given with its conserved first and last residue. Fields, in order: V gene, D gene, J gene, clone size, CDR3 DNA, CDR3 protein. D genes are given only for firm matches. Size is omitted from some rows. Given values are once, few, many or a class for expanded clones.

TRBV4-1,NA,TRBJ2-7,many,TGCGCCAGCAGCCAAGATACGGGACGGAGCGAGCAGTACTTC,CASSQDTGRSEQYF
TRBV5-1,NA,TRBJ1-5,few,TGCGCCAGCAGCTTGAAATCGGGGGATCAGCCCCAGCATTTT,CASSLKSGDQPQHF
TRBV5-1,NA,TRBJ2-7,many,TGCGCCAGCAGCTTGGTCGCAAAGGGCCACGAGCAGTACTTC,CASSLVAKGHEQYF
TRBV12-5,TRBD1,TRBJ2-7,few,TGTGCTAGTGGTTCCCCCACACCCGGACAGGGGAGGTACGAGCAGTACTTC,CASGSPTPGQGRYEQYF
TRBV3-1,NA,TRBJ2-5,NA,TGTGCCAGCAGCCAAGGACGAGGCTACCAAGAGACCCAGTACTTC,CASSQGRGYQETQYF
TRBV6-5,NA,TRBJ2-1,NA,TGTGCCAGCAGTTACTCTGCGCGGGGGCGGCCCTACAATGAGCAGTTCTTC,CASSYSARGRPYNEQFF
TRBV6-5,NA,TRBJ1-1,NA,TGTGCCAGCAGTTACTGGGACGGGCGGGGCACTGAAGCTTTCTTT,CASSYWDGRGTEAFF
TRBV20-1,TRBD2,TRBJ2-3,few,TGCAGTGCTAGTGAGCTAGCGGGAGGGACAGATACGCAGTATTTT,CSASELAGGTDTQYF
TRBV20-1,NA,TRBJ2-1,few,TGCAGTGCTAGAGATTTTTCGGGACCCTCCTACAATGAGCAGTTCTTC,CSARDFSGPSYNEQFF
TRBV4-3,NA,TRBJ2-7,NA,TGCGCCAACAGCCGAAGTCAGGGTGACGAGCAGTACTTC,CANSRSQGDEQYF
TRBV7-3,NA,TRBJ2-1,NA,TGTGCCAGCAGCTTAGACGGAGCTATCAATGAGCAGTTCTTC,CASSLDGAINEQFF
TRBV9,TRBD2,TRBJ2-1,NA,TGTGCCAGCAGCGAGCCGGGACTAGCGTCTGAGCAGTTCTTC,CASSEPGLASEQFF
TRBV6-1,TRBD2,TRBJ2-7,NA,TGTGCCAGCAGCGGAGCGGGGGGGCGCGACGAGCAGTACTTC,CASSGAGGRDEQYF
TRBV7-2,NA,TRBJ1-1,NA,TGTGCCAGCAGCTCCCCCCCGGGGCGGCTCGCTTTCTTT,CASSSPPGRLAFF
TRBV2,NA,TRBJ2-7,NA,TGTGCCAGCACCCCTGGGCGCGGCTCCTACGAGCAGTACTTC,CASTPGRGSYEQYF
TRBV10-3,TRBD2,TRBJ2-1,many,TGTGCCATCAGTGAGTCGGATCAGGGCGGGGGGCCCCTCAGTGAGCAGTTCTTC,CAISESDQGGGPLSEQFF
TRBV15,TRBD1,TRBJ1-1,NA,TGTGCCACCAGCCGGGACAGGTTGAACACTGAAGCTTTCTTT,CATSRDRLNTEAFF
TRBV2,TRBD1,TRBJ1-2,NA,TGTGCCAGCAGAGCCGGGACAGAGAACTATGGCTACACCTTC,CASRAGTENYGYTF
TRBV20-1,NA,TRBJ2-7,NA,TGCAGTGCTAGAGAAGTGTTCGCCTACGAGCAGTACTTC,CSAREVFAYEQYF
TRBV7-7,NA,TRBJ2-1,few,TGTGCCAGCAGCCCAAGCTGGGCGGTAGAGATCAATGAGCAGTTCTTC,CASSPSWAVEINEQFF
TRBV20-1,NA,TRBJ2-1,few,TGCAGTGCCCAAATAGGCACCCAAAACAATGCGCAGTTCTTC,CSAQIGTQNNAQFF
TRBV28,NA,TRBJ2-1,many,TGTGCCAGCAGTCCGGGAGAGAGGAATGAGCAGTTCTTC,CASSPGERNEQFF
TRBV20-1,NA,TRBJ1-1,few,TGCAGTGCTAGTAGTATAAAAGAAGCTTTCTTT,CSASSIKEAFF
TRBV5-6,TRBD1,TRBJ2-1,many,TGTGCCAGCAGCTGGGACAGGGTAACCAATGAGCAGTTCTTC,CASSWDRVTNEQFF
TRBV5-1,NA,TRBJ1-1,few,TGCGCCAGCAGCACCCCGGGGGGAAGGTACACTGAAGCTTTCTTT,CASSTPGGRYTEAFF
TRBV25-1,NA,TRBJ2-1,NA,TGTGCCAGCAGTGAAAGGAACCGCTCCTACAATGAGCAGTTCTTC,CASSERNRSYNEQFF
TRBV2,NA,TRBJ2-5,once,TGTGCCAGCAGTGAAGATCCGGGCCAAGAGACCCAGTACTTC,CASSEDPGQETQYF
TRBV24-1,NA,TRBJ2-3,NA,TGTGCCACCCGAAGCGAGGATACGCAGTATTTT,CATRSEDTQYF
TRBV6-2/TRBV6-3,NA,TRBJ2-2,NA,TGTGCCAGCAGTTACCCACCCCTGGTCACCGGGGAGCTGTTTTTT,CASSYPPLVTGELFF
TRBV4-3,NA,TRBJ2-5,NA,TGCGCCAGCAGCCAAGCCGGGTTTTACCAAGAGACCCAGTACTTC,CASSQAGFYQETQYF
TRBV7-9,NA,TRBJ2-3,NA,TGTGCCAGCACCCCCGGGGCTTCTAGCACAGATACGCAGTATTTT,CASTPGASSTDTQYF
TRBV7-2,TRBD2,TRBJ2-1,many,TGTGCCAGCAGCTTACTAGCGGGAGATGAGCAGTTCTTC,CASSLLAGDEQFF
TRBV24-1,NA,TRBJ1-2,NA,TGTGCCACCAGTGATCAGCAGGGTACGAGCTACACCTTC,CATSDQQGTSYTF
TRBV20-1,NA,TRBJ1-5,once,TGCAGTGCTATACAGGCGCAACAGTCCCAGCATTTT,CSAIQAQQSQHF
TRBV7-2,NA,TRBJ2-1,NA,TGTGCCAGCAGCGCCAACCAGGGGCCCAATGAGCAGTTCTTC,CASSANQGPNEQFF
TRBV5-5,TRBD2,TRBJ2-1,NA,TGTGCCAGCAGCTTGGATAGCGGGGCGGCCGGTCCTCAGCAGTTCTTC,CASSLDSGAAGPQQFF
TRBV28,TRBD2,TRBJ2-7,NA,TGTGCCAGCAGTTTTGGACTAGTTCCTCCCTACGAGCAGTACTTC,CASSFGLVPPYEQYF
TRBV5-1,TRBD1,TRBJ2-7,few,TGCGCCAGCAGCCTTGGACAGGGGATGAGAACCTACGAGCAGTACTTC,CASSLGQGMRTYEQYF
TRBV24-1,TRBD2,TRBJ2-5,NA,TGTGCCACCAGTGACCCCGCTAGCGGCGCACGGACCCAGTACTTC,CATSDPASGARTQYF
TRBV29-1,TRBD1,TRBJ2-3,NA,TGCAGCGTTGGCAGAGCGGGACAGGGTTCAAGGGATACGCAGTATTTT,CSVGRAGQGSRDTQYF
TRBV24-1,NA,TRBJ1-2,few,TGTGCCACCAGGGACGCAGGTCGGGACTATGGCTACACCTTC,CATRDAGRDYGYTF
TRBV4-1,TRBD1,TRBJ2-5,few,TGCGCCAGCAGCCAAGGGACAGGGAAGGTTGAAGAGACCCAGTACTTC,CASSQGTGKVEETQYF
TRBV3-1,TRBD1,TRBJ2-1,few,TGTGCCAGCAGCCCTAAAGGTACAGGGGCCTACAATGAGCAGTTCTTC,CASSPKGTGAYNEQFF
TRBV12-3/TRBV12-4,TRBD1,TRBJ1-2,many,TGTGCCAGCAGTCCGCGACAGGGTTCGGGCTATGGCTACACCTTC,CASSPRQGSGYGYTF
TRBV11-3,NA,TRBJ2-3,NA,TGTGCCAGCAGTAACCGACAGGAGGAGGGGGAGTATTTT,CASSNRQEEGEYF
TRBV20-1,NA,TRBJ2-7,NA,TGCAGTGCTAGAGATTCAATTTCAGGCCGCTCCTACGAGCAGTACTTC,CSARDSISGRSYEQYF
TRBV5-6,NA,TRBJ1-5,NA,TGTGCCAGCAGCGTTCGGACCGCACAGCCCCAGCATTTT,CASSVRTAQPQHF
TRBV29-1,TRBD2,TRBJ2-7,few,TGCAGCGTCCCCGCGACTAGCGGTACCTACGAGCAGTACTTC,CSVPATSGTYEQYF
TRBV12-3/TRBV12-4,NA,TRBJ2-2,NA,TGTGCCAGCAGAAAGGACGGAAACACCGGGGAGCTGTTTTTT,CASRKDGNTGELFF
TRBV5-6,NA,TRBJ2-5,few,TGTGCCAGCAGTTCAGGGGCCAGACGTTTGAGGCAGGAGACCCAGTACTTC,CASSSGARRLRQETQYF
TRBV5-1,TRBD2,TRBJ2-5,NA,TGCGCCAGCAGCCTAGCACTGTCTAGCGGGGTTGGGGAGACCCAGTACTTC,CASSLALSSGVGETQYF